This T cell receptor beta chain is drawn from a study of blood T cell repertoires in COVID-19. For the study at large: Samples came from the United States, Italy and Spain, spanning acute and convalescent COVID-19. T cells, B-cell-depleted T cells, or PBMCs provided the cDNA or gDNA that served as material.

The data were produced by immunoSEQ multiplex PCR, yet TCRdb's version contains in-frame clones alone and is incomplete. The profile covers under 200,000 clones, with 70% to 90% appearing a single time and 6.6% taken by the ten largest. Between the trimmed V and J ends, which lost 5 bases and 6 bases, there was a span of 16 bases. CDR1 is SEHNR, CDR2 FQNEAQ, per germline (reference sequence). The CDR3 length is 15 residues. Self-reported history from a screening survey and questionnaire set each donor's cohort. Two negative PCRs, clearance, or symptom resolution were required of recovered Cohort 3 donors.

This chain connects TRBV7-9 to TRBJ2-2, with D possibly being TRBD2 (5 bases). The sample was PBMCs or T cells enriched from blood (not recorded which). This TCR derives from a woman between 50 and 59 years old who had recovered from COVID-19. The CDR3 DNA reads TGTGCCAGCAGCGGACTCCAACTGAGAGCCGGGGAGCTGTTTTTT. Its translation is CASSGLQLRAGELFF.